Sequencing of this TCR beta chain was carried out in a study of T cell responses to AZD1222 COVID-19 vaccine. Comments on this clone: Its antigen is currently unknown.

Findings and limits, study-wide: Reportedly, nearly half the spike-specific TCRs target unmutated variant regions. Only five or six people who got AZD1222 tested seropositive at baseline.

Method: immunoSEQ multiplex PCR; TCRdb's copy keeps in-frame clones and lacks some. The sample consists of about 140,000 clones, roughly 90% of them appearing once. The origin of this receptor is an adult in good health. Sequenced material: peripheral blood, taken on day 0 of AZD1222 vaccination.

CDR3 sequence reads: CASHPRGWGREAIWGGYGYTF. CDR3 DNA sequence: TGTGCCAGCCACCCGAGGGGCTGGGGAAGAGAGGCGATTTGGGGAGGCTATGGCTACACCTTC. V usage is TRBV19 and J usage is TRBJ1-2, with a weak D call TRBD1 (5 bases). V lost 9 bases and J lost 4, with 39 bases in between. The CDR3 runs to 21 residues. Per the germline V gene, CDR1 is LNHDA and CDR2 is SQIVND (reference sequence).